The T cell receptor beta chain under discussion was sequenced for a study of CD8 T cells in Susac syndrome. Germline V gives CDR1 GTSNPN, CDR2 SVGIG (reference sequence). The CDR3 is 12 amino acids. Unmatched junction bases numbered 3, after V lost 4 bases and J lost 4 bases. The CD8+ and CD4+ T cells were negatively isolated, with the TEMRA cells enriched by FACS. As regards this clonotype: Its antigen remains unidentified.

It was with random hexamers that roughly 0.45 to 1 ug RNA was reverse transcribed. Across 54 Vbeta and 13 Jbeta, immunoSEQ multiplex PCR amplified TCR beta CDR3. TCRdb reanalysed the immunoSEQ multiplex PCR reads using MiXCR and keeps one entry per CDR3 protein. This table has 77,000 or so distinct CDR3 sequences, about 92% appearing once. Study conclusions and caveats: When the CD4+ T cell repertoires of patients with Susac syndrome were examined, they did not show any clonal expansion. The study conceded that its TCR sequencing and HLA analysis involved relatively few individuals.

The specimen was CD4+ T cells from PBMCs. This chain connects TRBV30 to TRBJ2-7; 8 nucleotides line up with TRBD2. The source is a human donor with Susac syndrome. Here the CDR3 DNA reads TGTGCCTGGACTAGCGGGCGATACGAGCAGTACTTC. It translates to CAWTSGRYEQYF.